This TCR beta chain was recorded in a study of T cell changes during pregnancy in multiple sclerosis. Germline V gene lookup returns CDR1 GTSNPN and CDR2 SVGIG (reference sequence). The CDR3 spans 15 residues. Trimming pared 4 bases from V and 0 bases from J, leaving 16 bases between. The data were produced by immunoSEQ multiplex PCR, yet TCRdb's version contains in-frame clones alone and is incomplete. The sample has tens of thousands of clones; over 80% are singletons. The sequence came from a female donor in good health, enrolled as a control in a pregnancy study. The chain combines TRBV30 with TRBJ2-7; weak D call: TRBD1 (5 bases). The sequences come from peripheral blood, collected in the second trimester of pregnancy. The CDR3, as DNA: TGTGCCTGGAAGGCCCCGGGTGGGGCCTCCTACGAGCAGTACTTC. This encodes CAWKAPGGASYEQYF.